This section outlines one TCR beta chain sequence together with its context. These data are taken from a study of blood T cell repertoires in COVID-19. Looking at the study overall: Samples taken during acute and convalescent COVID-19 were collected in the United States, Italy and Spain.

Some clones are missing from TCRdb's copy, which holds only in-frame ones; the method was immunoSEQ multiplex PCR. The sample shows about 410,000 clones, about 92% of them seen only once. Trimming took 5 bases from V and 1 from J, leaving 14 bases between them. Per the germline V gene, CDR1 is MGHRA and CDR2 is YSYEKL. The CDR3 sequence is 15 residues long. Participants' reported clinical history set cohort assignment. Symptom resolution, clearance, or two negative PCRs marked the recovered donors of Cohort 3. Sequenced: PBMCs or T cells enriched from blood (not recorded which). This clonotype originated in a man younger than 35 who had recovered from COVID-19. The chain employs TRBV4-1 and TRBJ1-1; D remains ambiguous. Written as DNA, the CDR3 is TGCGCCAGCAGCGCTCAGGAAGGAAGGAACACTGAAGCTTTCTTT. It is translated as CASSAQEGRNTEAFF.